The present TCR beta chain was sequenced within a study of T-cell reconstitution after alpha-beta-depleted transplantation in children. Germline lookup yields CDR1 DFQATT and CDR2 SNEGSKA (reference sequence). The CDR3 totals 10 residues. The V end was cut by 6 bases, the J end by 8 bases, with 9 bases between. Unique molecular identifiers tagged the TCRbeta library. TCRdb independently ran MiXCR on the PCR reads; one entry per CDR3 protein. The data show about 900,000 distinct CDR3 sequences, about 29% seen once. The chain joins TRBV20-1 to TRBJ2-3; D is unresolved. The receptor comes from a boy under three years old who had a stem cell transplant for SCID, so the T cells may come from the graft donor. The sample in question was PBMCs, mostly from graft donor cells, obtained 360 days after TCRalphabeta/CD19-depleted stem cell transplant. CDR3 residues: CSALAGTQYF. The CDR3 DNA follows: TGCAGTGCCTTAGCTGGTACGCAGTATTTT.